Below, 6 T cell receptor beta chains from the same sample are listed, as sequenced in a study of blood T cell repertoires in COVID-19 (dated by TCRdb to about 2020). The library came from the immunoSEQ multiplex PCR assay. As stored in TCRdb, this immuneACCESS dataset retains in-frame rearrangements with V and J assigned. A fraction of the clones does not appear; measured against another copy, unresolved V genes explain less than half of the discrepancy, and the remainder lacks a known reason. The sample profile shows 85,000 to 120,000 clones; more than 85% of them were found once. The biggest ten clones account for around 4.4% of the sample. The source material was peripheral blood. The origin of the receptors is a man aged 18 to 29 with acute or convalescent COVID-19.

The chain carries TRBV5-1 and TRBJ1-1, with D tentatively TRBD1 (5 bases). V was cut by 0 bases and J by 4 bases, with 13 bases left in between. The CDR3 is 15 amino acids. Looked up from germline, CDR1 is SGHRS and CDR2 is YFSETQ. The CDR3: CASSLALGGGTEAFF. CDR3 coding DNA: TGCGCCAGCAGCTTGGCCCTTGGGGGAGGCACTGAAGCTTTCTTT.

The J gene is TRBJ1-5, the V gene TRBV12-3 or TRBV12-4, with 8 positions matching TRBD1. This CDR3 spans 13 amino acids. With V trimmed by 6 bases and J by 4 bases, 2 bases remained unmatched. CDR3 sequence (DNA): TGTGCCAGCAGGAGGACAGGGAATCAGCCCCAGCATTTT. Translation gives CASRRTGNQPQHF.

The CDR3 reads CASSEVGVSNYGYTF. The CDR3 bases are TGTGCCAGCAGTGAGGTCGGAGTTTCTAACTATGGCTACACCTTC. The chain couples TRBV6-1 to TRBJ1-2; D unclear. CDR3 length equals 15 residues. V lost 3 bases and J 0 bases, leaving 11 bases between the germline ends. The germline V gene has CDR1 MNHNS and CDR2 SASEGT.

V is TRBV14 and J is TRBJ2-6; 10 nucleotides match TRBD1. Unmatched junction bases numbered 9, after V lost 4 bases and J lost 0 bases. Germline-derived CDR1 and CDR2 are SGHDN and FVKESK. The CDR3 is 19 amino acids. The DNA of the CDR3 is TGTGCCAGCAGCCCCCTAATGGGGACAGGGGTCTCTGGGGCCAACGTCCTGACTTTC. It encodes CASSPLMGTGVSGANVLTF.

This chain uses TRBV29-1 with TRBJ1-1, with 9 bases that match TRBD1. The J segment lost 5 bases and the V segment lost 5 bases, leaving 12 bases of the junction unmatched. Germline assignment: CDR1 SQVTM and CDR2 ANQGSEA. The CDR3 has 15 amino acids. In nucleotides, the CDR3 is TGCAGCGTTCCGGGACAGGGACTGAGTGTTACTGAAGCTTTCTTT. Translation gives CSVPGQGLSVTEAFF.

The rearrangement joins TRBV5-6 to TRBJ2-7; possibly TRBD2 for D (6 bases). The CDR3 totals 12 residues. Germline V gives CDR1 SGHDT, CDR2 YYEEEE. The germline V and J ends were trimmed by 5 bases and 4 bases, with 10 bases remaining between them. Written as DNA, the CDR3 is TGTGCCAGCAGGAGGGACTCGTACGAGCAGTACTTC. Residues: CASRRDSYEQYF. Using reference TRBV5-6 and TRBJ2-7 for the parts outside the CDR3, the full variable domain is DAGVTQSPTHLIKTRGQQVTLRCSPKSGHDTVSWYQQALGQGPQFIFQYYEEEERQRGNFPDRFSGHQFPNYSSELNVNALLLGDSALYLCASRRDSYEQYFGPGTRLTVT.